This T cell receptor beta chain was captured by sequencing in a study of CD8 T cells in ankylosing spondylitis. Quantitative 5'-RACE with molecular barcodes produced the TCR beta libraries. TCRdb recomputed calls from the 5' RACE reads with MiXCR, one row per CDR3 protein. The table shows fewer than 550,000 distinct CDR3 sequences, with about 5.4% occurring only once. Ten or more counts support this clonotype. What it binds is unknown. The junction shows a germline mismatch at one end, possibly a read error. The CDR3 has 15 residues. Per germline, CDR1 SGHRS and CDR2 YFSETQ. The study, taken as a whole, reports: Characteristic, it appeared, of ankylosing spondylitis blood was a TCR beta motif of several highly homologous variants. Previous work reported some of these motif variants in the synovial fluid and blood of reactive arthritis. Those disease-linked clones were CD8+; they were also relatively rare in peripheral blood. Significant enrichment of disease-linked clones was reportedly seen in matched ankylosing spondylitis synovial fluid.

Sequenced input: blood, either unsorted or a sorted T cell fraction (not recorded which). The source of this sequence is a male donor with ankylosing spondylitis. The rearrangement uses TRBV5-1 and TRBJ2-5, with unresolved D. CDR3 loop: CASSLGGSAQGTQYF. Written as DNA, the CDR3 is TGCGCCAGCAGCTTGGGGGGATCGGCCCAAGGGACCCAGTACTTC. The full variable domain, with the rest looked up from reference TRBV5-1 and TRBJ2-5, is KAGVTQTPRYLIKTRGQQVTLSCSPISGHRSVSWYQQTPGQGLQFLFEYFSETQRNKGNFPGRFSGRQFSNSRSEMNVSTLELGDSALYLCASSLGGSAQGTQYFGPGTRLLVL.